This T cell receptor beta chain came from a study of T cells after yellow fever vaccination. General observations from the study: CD4 and CD8 compartments shared a small share of clonotypes.

Of note for this clonotype: Antigen: not known.

V was pared by 5 bases and J by 8 bases, with 15 bases between. Germline-derived CDR1 and CDR2 are SEHNR and FQNEAQ (reference sequence). There are 14 residues in the CDR3. TCRdb ran MiXCR on the 5' RACE reads and lists one entry per CDR3 protein. The sample records around 500,000 distinct CDR3 sequences, about a fifth being singletons. This chain links TRBV7-9 with TRBJ1-4, with D possibly matching TRBD1 (5 bases). This TCR was recovered from a man between 18 and 29 years old who received the YFV17D yellow fever vaccine. This sample comprised PBMCs, obtained roughly 23 days after the first yellow fever vaccination. This CDR3 reads CASSLSGEREKLFF. CDR3 DNA: TGTGCCAGCAGCCTTTCGGGGGAGCGAGAAAAACTGTTTTTT.